This T cell receptor beta chain is from a study of T-cell memory formation after mild COVID-19. Across the whole study: The TCR clusters were mostly specific to one donor. Overall study results and limits: The CD4+ clones that contracted clustered mainly within CM and EM, and the CD8+ clones concentrated in EMRA.

This clonotype was picked up a small number of times. As yet, its antigen is unknown. Using constant-segment primers, 5'RACE produced TCR alpha and TCR beta cDNA libraries carrying sample barcodes and UMIs. TCRdb re-analysed the 5' RACE reads in MiXCR, keeping a single row per CDR3 protein. Altogether some 100,000 distinct CDR3 sequences are present, around 10% being singletons, with the ten largest covering around 39%. The germline V gene encodes CDR1 SGHDT and CDR2 YYEEEE. The CDR3 consists of 15 residues. Trimming took 4 bases from V and 7 from J, leaving 17 bases between them. The V and J genes are TRBV5-6 and TRBJ1-4; no firm D call. The clonotype comes from a young man who had mild COVID-19 (a few samples of this study predate the infection). Cell type and time point are not known. Sequences were obtained from PBMCs or a T cell subset sorted from them (not recorded which). CDR3 protein: CASSLRGGVSEKLFF. The CDR3 nucleotides read TGTGCCAGCAGCCTCCGCGGTGGCGTGAGTGAAAAACTGTTTTTT. The entire variable domain, with the rest obtained from reference TRBV5-6 and TRBJ1-4, is as follows: DAGVTQSPTHLIKTRGQQVTLRCSPKSGHDTVSWYQQALGQGPQFIFQYYEEEERQRGNFPDRFSGHQFPNYSSELNVNALLLGDSALYLCASSLRGGVSEKLFFGSGTQLSVL.